The 23 T cell receptor beta chains listed next were all sequenced from one sample in a study of blood T cells in healthy people across ages. A second PCR of about 7 to 12 cycles used a sample-barcoded 5' primer and a J-beta primer mix. TCRdb called the 5' RACE reads again in MiXCR, with one record for every CDR3 protein. Of about 640,000 distinct CDR3 sequences detected, approximately 30% appear once; the ten largest clones hold about 15%. Sequenced input: blood. These receptors all come from an elderly woman in good health.

This clonotype was seen many times. The junction and the germline gene differ at one end; a read error may be behind it. V gene TRBV5-6 combines with J gene TRBJ2-3, with 7 bases fitting TRBD1. This CDR3 contains 19 residues. CDR1 is SGHDT, CDR2 YYEEEE, per germline. DNA of the CDR3: TGTGCCAGCAGCTTGGACCAGTACTCACCGGGACAGTACCCCGATAGGCAGTATTTT. As protein: CASSLDQYSPGQYPDRQYF.

This clonotype showed up many times. The rearrangement uses TRBV24-1 and TRBJ2-4; no clear D gene. Germline V CDR1 and CDR2: KGHDR, SFDVKD. The V and J ends lost 3 bases and 6 bases respectively, with 8 bases between them. The CDR3 is made up of 13 amino acids. The CDR3, as DNA: TGTGCCACCAGTGATGCGGACGGAAACATTCAGTACTTC. This gives the protein CATSDADGNIQYF.

Notes on this clonotype: This may stem from a read error, because a much larger clone lies one nucleotide away. The chain combines TRBV6-2 or TRBV6-3 with TRBJ2-7; D may be TRBD1 or TRBD2 (5 bases each). The germline V and J ends were trimmed by 6 bases and 3 bases, with 15 bases remaining between them. The germline V gene has CDR1 MNHEY and CDR2 SVGEGT. The CDR3 sequence is 14 residues long. CDR3 sequence reads: CASRPGTTGYEQYF. The CDR3, as DNA: TGTGCCAGCAGACCTGGGACCACCGGCTACGAGCAGTACTTC.

This clonotype was detected many times. This sequence joins TRBV4-1 and TRBJ1-2, with TRBD1 matching over 11 bases. CDR1 and CDR2 (germline): MGHRA, YSYEKL. The CDR3 is made up of 14 amino acids. J gave up 6 bases and V 3 bases, and 3 bases lay outside the gene matches. This CDR3 is CASSQPGQGDGYTF. CDR3 sequence (DNA): TGCGCCAGCAGCCAGCCGGGACAGGGGGATGGCTACACCTTC.

As concerns this clonotype: A much larger clone lies one base from this, so it may be a read error. J is TRBJ2-7 and V is TRBV6-6; D is unresolved. Germline CDR1 is MNHNY and CDR2 is SVGAGI (reference sequence). CDR3 size: 12 residues. V gave up 6 bases and J gave up 7 bases, with 13 bases separating them. The CDR3 nucleotides are TGTGCCAGCAGCGACGATGGGGATGAGCAGTACTTC. Translation gives CASSDDGDEQYF.

The chain joins TRBV30 to TRBJ1-2; D call uncertain. Trimming took 0 bases from V and 10 from J, leaving 9 bases between them. CDR3 length: 11 residues. CDR1 is GTSNPN, CDR2 SVGIG, per germline (reference sequence). CDR3 nucleotides: TGTGCCTGGAGTGTATTGCGGGACTACACCTTC. Residues: CAWSVLRDYTF.

The V gene is TRBV2, the J gene TRBJ1-4; D gene ambiguous. Trimming stripped 5 bases from V and 0 bases from J, with 10 bases between. Germline V lookup: CDR1 SNHLY, CDR2 FYNNEI. The CDR3 runs 15 residues. DNA for the CDR3: TGTGCCAGCAGTCTCAGAAGTACAACTAATGAAAAACTGTTTTTT. This translates into CASSLRSTTNEKLFF.

This clonotype has ten or more counts. V and J are TRBV20-1 and TRBJ2-5, with TRBD1 matching 11 bases. Germline lookup yields CDR1 DFQATT and CDR2 SNEGSKA (reference sequence). V lost 1 base and J lost 4; bases outside the gene matches: 14. This CDR3 has 18 amino acids. CDR3 sequence (DNA): TGCAGTGCTAGAGTTTTTGGGGCCGGACAGGGGGCCGGAGAGACCCAGTACTTC. It yields the protein CSARVFGAGQGAGETQYF.

This chain connects TRBV6-5 to TRBJ2-1; 9 bases are a match to TRBD2. Germline trimming cut 7 bases from V and 6 bases from J; bases unmatched to any gene: 7. In germline, CDR1 is MNHEY, CDR2 SVGAGI. This CDR3 spans 14 amino acids. CDR3 region: CASTTGRGGNEQFF. DNA of the CDR3: TGTGCCAGCACCACCGGGCGGGGGGGCAATGAGCAGTTCTTC.

The V gene is TRBV28, the J gene TRBJ1-6; the D is unclear. Trimming removed 5 bases at V and 6 bases at J, with 11 bases between. The CDR3 consists of 14 residues. In germline, CDR1 is MDHEN, CDR2 SYDVKM. This chain's CDR3 is CASSVASGNSPLHF. The CDR3 region has the DNA TGTGCCAGCAGTGTGGCCTCGGGTAATTCACCCCTCCACTTT.

The rearrangement links TRBV7-9 to TRBJ1-1, with D possibly matching TRBD1 (5 bases). With 1 base removed from V and 1 base from J, the gap between germline ends came to 10 bases. This CDR3 comprises 15 residues. CDR1 and CDR2 from the germline V gene are SEHNR and FQNEAQ (reference sequence). Here the CDR3 DNA reads TGTGCCAGCAGCTTAGTGAGGGGTCCGAACACTGAAGCTTTCTTT. Amino acids: CASSLVRGPNTEAFF.

On this clonotype itself: A much bigger clone sits one base away, suggesting this may be a read error. This likely comes from a read error, as the CDR3 has no conserved phenylalanine or tryptophan at its end. V gene TRBV5-1 combines with J gene TRBJ2-1; 9 bases agree with TRBD1. Trimming took 5 bases from V and 6 from J; bases not matched to a gene: 12. This CDR3 has 16 amino acids. Germline V lookup: CDR1 SGHRS, CDR2 YFSETQ. Here the CDR3 reads CASSYVGGTGSNEQFI. The CDR3 DNA follows: TGCGCCAGCAGTTACGTCGGAGGGACAGGGTCCAATGAGCAGTTCATC.

In its sample, this clonotype was seen many times. The V and J genes are TRBV20-1 and TRBJ1-2, with D possibly being TRBD1 (5 bases). Trimming shortened V by 0 bases and J by 8 bases, and 7 bases separated the two germline ends. The CDR3 contains 11 residues. The germline gives CDR1 DFQATT, CDR2 SNEGSKA (reference sequence). CDR3 in amino acids: CSARENRGYTF. The CDR3 region has the DNA TGCAGTGCTAGAGAAAACAGGGGCTACACCTTC.

This clonotype was seen ten or more times. This chain uses TRBV7-2 with TRBJ1-1; no firm D call. The germline V gene encodes CDR1 SGHTA and CDR2 FQGNSA. The CDR3 is made up of 12 amino acids. V was shortened by 5 bases and J by 1 base, with 5 bases between the two germline ends. This CDR3 is CASSARNTEAFF. Written as DNA, the CDR3 is TGTGCCAGCAGCGCTAGGAACACTGAAGCTTTCTTT.

This rearrangement joins TRBV7-2 to TRBJ1-2; 7 positions match TRBD1. V gave up 5 bases and J gave up 8 bases; unmatched junction bases: 11. Germline CDR1 reads SGHTA; CDR2 reads FQGNSA. The CDR3 covers 14 residues. This CDR3 is CASSPSTNRGGYTF. The CDR3 DNA sequence: TGTGCCAGCAGCCCCTCAACGAACAGGGGCGGCTACACCTTC.

About this clonotype itself: Just one base apart from a much larger clone, this may be a read error. The chain joins TRBV29-1 to TRBJ2-1, with TRBD1 as a possible D gene (5 bases). TRBJ2-7 matches the DNA end more closely, so the J call is doubtful. Germline assignment: CDR1 SQVTM and CDR2 ANQGSEA. This CDR3 comprises 16 residues. The DNA of the CDR3 is TGCAGCGTTGAAGATCCTGGACACGCATCCTACAATGAGCAGTACTTC. Protein sequence: CSVEDPGHASYNEQYF.

The rearrangement uses TRBV20-1 and TRBJ2-3; 12 bases align to TRBD1. This CDR3 region has 16 residues. V shed 3 bases, J shed 4 bases, and the junction held 8 bases outside the gene matches. Germline V gene sequence: CDR1 DFQATT, CDR2 SNEGSKA (reference sequence). CDR3 nucleotides: TGCAGTGCTAGGTCACCGGGACAGGGGGCATCAGATACGCAGTATTTT. This codes for CSARSPGQGASDTQYF.

This clonotype was seen repeatedly, ten times or more. CDR3 region: CAWSLGGETQYF. CDR3 DNA: TGTGCCTGGAGTCTTGGTGGGGAGACCCAGTACTTC. This chain uses TRBV30 with TRBJ2-5; D unresolved. Germline values: CDR1 GTSNPN, CDR2 SVGIG (reference sequence). V dropped 2 bases and J dropped 5 bases, with 9 bases sitting between them. The CDR3 is made up of 12 amino acids.

This clonotype was recorded at least ten times. The chain is built from TRBV25-1 and TRBJ1-2; 9 bases line up with TRBD1. This CDR3 contains 15 residues. The V gene's germline CDR1 is MGHDK and CDR2 SYGVNS. Trimming removed 3 bases from V and 8 bases from J; junction bases left unmatched: 10. The CDR3 nucleotides are TGTGCCAGCAGTGAGCGTTTACAGGGGGCTTTGGGCTACACCTTC. Its protein product is CASSERLQGALGYTF.

Notes on this clonotype: Being one base from a much bigger clone, this may be a read error. V is TRBV7-9 and J is TRBJ1-6; the D gene is possibly TRBD1 (5 bases). The CDR3 has 18 amino acids. Germline lookup yields CDR1 SEHNR and CDR2 FQNEAQ (reference sequence). Here the CDR3 reads CAGSSQGNPGENNSPLHF. CDR3 DNA: TGTGCCGGCAGCTCCCAGGGTAACCCCGGTGAAAACAATTCACCCCTCCACTTT.

This clonotype was detected ten times or more. This chain uses TRBV20-1 with TRBJ1-5; D is ambiguous. The CDR3 covers 13 residues. CDR1 and CDR2 (germline): DFQATT, SNEGSKA (reference sequence). The V gene lost 0 bases and the J gene lost 4 bases, with 7 bases spanning the gap. CDR3 region: CSARDHPNQPQHF. The CDR3 DNA reads as TGCAGTGCTAGAGATCATCCAAATCAGCCCCAGCATTTT.

This clonotype appeared a few times. The chain couples TRBV4-2 to TRBJ2-1, with 12 nucleotides matching TRBD2. After removal of 3 bases from V and 6 bases from J, the junction contained 12 bases not matched to a gene. CDR3 length equals 18 residues. Germline assignment: CDR1 LGHNA and CDR2 YNFKEQ. CDR3 protein: CASSQGGLAGGGGNEQFF. The CDR3 nucleotides read TGTGCCAGCAGCCAGGGGGGGCTAGCGGGGGGGGGTGGCAATGAGCAGTTCTTC.

This clonotype appeared a few times. The rearrangement links TRBV11-2 to TRBJ1-1; D is possibly TRBD1 (5 bases). The germline V gene encodes CDR1 SGHAT and CDR2 FQNNGV. The CDR3 runs to 12 residues. V was cut by 4 bases and J by 9 bases, with 12 bases left in between. This CDR3 reads CASSWGGLKAFF. CDR3 in DNA: TGTGCCAGCAGCTGGGGGGGATTAAAAGCTTTCTTT.